The 9 T cell receptor beta chains presented below share a single source sample, sequenced in a study of T cell responses to AZD1222 COVID-19 vaccine. TCRdb's table, derived via immunoSEQ multiplex PCR, lists solely in-frame clones and lacks some. The profile shows about 150,000 clones, more than 85% of them singletons. Sample: peripheral blood, taken 28 days after the second AZD1222 dose. The origin of the receptors is an adult who received the AZD1222 COVID-19 vaccine.

This rearrangement joins TRBV19 to TRBJ1-1; 7 bases line up with TRBD1. The CDR3 sequence is 15 residues long. CDR1 is LNHDA, CDR2 SQIVND, per germline (reference sequence). J was trimmed by 1 base and V by 5 bases; bases with no gene match: 7. CDR3 amino acids: CASSVKPGGNTEAFF. The CDR3 DNA reads as TGTGCCAGTAGTGTCAAACCAGGGGGGAACACTGAAGCTTTCTTT.

J is TRBJ2-7 and V is TRBV7-8, with D possibly TRBD2 on 5 matching bases. CDR3 length: 16 amino acids. The germline CDR1 and CDR2 sequences are SGHVS and FQNEAQ. Deletions cut 5 bases from V and 1 base from J, with 18 bases between. The CDR3 spells CASSNTRDPASYEQYF. The CDR3 DNA sequence: TGTGCCAGCAGCAATACACGGGATCCAGCTTCCTACGAGCAGTACTTC.

The CDR3 region has the DNA TGTGCCAGCAGGGCGGGACAGGGGGCCTACGAGCAGTACTTC. Its translation is CASRAGQGAYEQYF. This sequence joins TRBV5-5 and TRBJ2-7, with TRBD1 identical over 11 bases. After removal of 5 bases from V and 2 bases from J, the junction contained 3 bases not matched to a gene. Germline V gene sequence: CDR1 SGHKS, CDR2 YYEKEE (reference sequence). The CDR3 length is 14 residues.

This chain connects TRBV4-2 to TRBJ1-6; unclear D gene. CDR3 length: 17 amino acids. Germline CDR1 reads LGHNA; CDR2 reads YNFKEQ. V was clipped by 2 bases and J by 10 bases, with 21 bases between them. CDR3 DNA sequence: TGTGCCAGCAGCCAACCGGATCCCGACACCCGGGCCTCACCCCTCCACTTT. This codes for CASSQPDPDTRASPLHF.

This chain connects TRBV6-5 to TRBJ1-1; D is unresolved. CDR1 is MNHEY and CDR2 is SVGAGI in the germline V gene. The CDR3 runs to 13 residues. Trimming removed 7 bases at V and 3 bases at J, with 12 bases between. The CDR3 bases are TGTGCCAGCATTAAGGATACGCACACTGAAGCTTTCTTT. Amino acid sequence: CASIKDTHTEAFF.

The chain links TRBV6-5 to TRBJ1-5; D not resolved. The CDR3 runs to 15 residues. Trimming removed 6 bases from V and 5 bases from J, with 17 bases in between. Germline V gene lookup returns CDR1 MNHEY and CDR2 SVGAGI. DNA for the CDR3: TGTGCCAGCAGCCTGATGTGGGGTGCGGATCAGCCCCAGCATTTT. This gives the protein CASSLMWGADQPQHF.

The chain recombines TRBV7-2 with TRBJ1-6, with TRBD1 matching over 7 bases. Germline V gene lookup returns CDR1 SGHTA and CDR2 FQGNSA. The V and J ends lost 3 bases and 7 bases, in that order; junction bases with no gene match: 3. The CDR3 is 14 amino acids. The CDR3 protein is CASSFTGENSPLHF. CDR3 in DNA: TGTGCCAGCAGCTTTACAGGGGAAAATTCACCCCTCCACTTT.

The chain links TRBV27 to TRBJ2-1; 10 bases align to TRBD1. V shed 5 bases, J shed 7 bases, and the junction held 11 bases outside the gene matches. CDR3 size: 16 residues. The V gene's germline CDR1 is MNHEY and CDR2 SMNVEV (reference sequence). The CDR3 spells CASSPTPRTGGNEQFF. The CDR3 DNA follows: TGTGCCAGCAGTCCGACCCCCCGGACAGGGGGGAATGAGCAGTTCTTC.

The chain carries TRBV5-1 and TRBJ2-5; D might be TRBD2 (5 bases). The CDR3 runs 14 residues. The germline gives CDR1 SGHRS, CDR2 YFSETQ. V lost 1 base and J lost 5, with 12 bases in between. The CDR3 region has the DNA TGCGCCAGCAGCTTGAGTGGGAGTCAGGAGACCCAGTACTTC. It translates to CASSLSGSQETQYF.